This T cell receptor (beta chain) was captured by sequencing in a study of T-cell memory formation after mild COVID-19. In the study overall: Across donors, TCR clusters were largely donor specific. Study-wide points: In pre-infection memory, a portion of responding clones appeared, which suggested that cross-reactive memory joined.

The CDR3 is 15 residues long. Germline assignment: CDR1 DFQATT and CDR2 SNEGSKA (reference sequence). Trimming took 3 bases from V and 3 from J, leaving 17 bases between them. Constant-segment primers and 5'RACE yielded cDNA libraries for TCR alpha and TCR beta, each carrying sample barcodes and UMIs. TCRdb reprocessed the 5' RACE reads with MiXCR, giving one entry per CDR3 protein. The table shows tens of thousands of distinct CDR3 sequences, with roughly 7% occurring only once. This clonotype has more than one count but fewer than ten. Its specificity is not known. The clonotype originates from a man aged 18 to 29 who had mild COVID-19 (a few samples of this study predate the infection). Cell type and time point are not known. The material sequenced was PBMCs or a T cell subset sorted from them (not recorded which). The chain recombines TRBV20-1 with TRBJ1-1; tentatively, D is TRBD1 (6 bases). The CDR3: CSARDPYREHTEAFF. In nucleotides, the CDR3 is TGCAGTGCTAGGGACCCCTACAGGGAGCACACTGAAGCTTTCTTT.